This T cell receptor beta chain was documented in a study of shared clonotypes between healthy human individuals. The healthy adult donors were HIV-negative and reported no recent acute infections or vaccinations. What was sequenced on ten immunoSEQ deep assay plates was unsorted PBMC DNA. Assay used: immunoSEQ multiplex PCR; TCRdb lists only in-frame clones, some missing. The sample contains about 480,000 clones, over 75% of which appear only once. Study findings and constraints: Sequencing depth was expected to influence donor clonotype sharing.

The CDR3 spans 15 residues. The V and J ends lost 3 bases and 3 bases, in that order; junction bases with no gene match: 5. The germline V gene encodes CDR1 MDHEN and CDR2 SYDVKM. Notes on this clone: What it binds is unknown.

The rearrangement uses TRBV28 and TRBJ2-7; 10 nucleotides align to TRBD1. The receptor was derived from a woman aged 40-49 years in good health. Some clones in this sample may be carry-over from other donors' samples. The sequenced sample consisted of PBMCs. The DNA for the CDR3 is TGTGCCAGCAGTTTTACGACAGGGGGCCGCTACGAGCAGTACTTC. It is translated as CASSFTTGGRYEQYF.